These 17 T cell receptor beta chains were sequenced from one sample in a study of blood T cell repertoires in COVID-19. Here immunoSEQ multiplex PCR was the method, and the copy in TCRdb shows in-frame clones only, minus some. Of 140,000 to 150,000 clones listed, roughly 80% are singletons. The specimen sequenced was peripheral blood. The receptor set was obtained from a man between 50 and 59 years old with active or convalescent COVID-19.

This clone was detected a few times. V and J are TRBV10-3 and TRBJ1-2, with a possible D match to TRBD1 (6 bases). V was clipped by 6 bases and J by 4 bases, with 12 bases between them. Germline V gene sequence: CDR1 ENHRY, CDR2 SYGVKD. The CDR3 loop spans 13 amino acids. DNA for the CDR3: TGTGCCATCAGCGTGTCGACAGGCTATGGCTACACCTTC. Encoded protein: CAISVSTGYGYTF.

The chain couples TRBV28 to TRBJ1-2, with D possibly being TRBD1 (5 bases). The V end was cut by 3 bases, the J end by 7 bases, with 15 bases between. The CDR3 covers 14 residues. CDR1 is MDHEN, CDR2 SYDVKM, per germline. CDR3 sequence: CASSFMGDSGGYTF. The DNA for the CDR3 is TGTGCCAGCAGTTTCATGGGGGATAGCGGTGGCTACACCTTC.

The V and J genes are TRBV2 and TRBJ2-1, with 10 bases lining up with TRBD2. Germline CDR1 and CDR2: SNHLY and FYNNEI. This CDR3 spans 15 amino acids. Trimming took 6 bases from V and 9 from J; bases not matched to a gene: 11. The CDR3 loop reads CASRGTGTSVSEQFF. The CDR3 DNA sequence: TGTGCCAGCAGGGGGACCGGGACTAGCGTTTCTGAGCAGTTCTTC.

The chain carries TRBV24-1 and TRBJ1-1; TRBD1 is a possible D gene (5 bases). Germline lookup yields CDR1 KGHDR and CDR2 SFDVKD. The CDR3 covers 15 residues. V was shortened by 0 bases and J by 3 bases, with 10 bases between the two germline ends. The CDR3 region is CATSDLKRGYTEAFF. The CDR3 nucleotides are TGTGCCACCAGTGATTTGAAACGGGGGTACACTGAAGCTTTCTTT.

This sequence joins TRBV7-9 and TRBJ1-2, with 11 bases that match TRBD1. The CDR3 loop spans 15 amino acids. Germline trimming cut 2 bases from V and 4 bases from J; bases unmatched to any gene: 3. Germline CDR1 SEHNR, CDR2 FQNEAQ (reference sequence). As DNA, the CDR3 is TGTGCCAGCAGCTTAAGGACAGGGGGCAGCTATGGCTACACCTTC. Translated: CASSLRTGGSYGYTF.

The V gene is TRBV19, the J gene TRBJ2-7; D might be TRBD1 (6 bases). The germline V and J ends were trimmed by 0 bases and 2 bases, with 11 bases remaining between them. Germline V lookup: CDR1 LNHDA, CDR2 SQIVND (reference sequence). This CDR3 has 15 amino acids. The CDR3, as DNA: TGTGCCAGTAGTATAGATCGGGGACAAGCCTACGAGCAGTACTTC. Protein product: CASSIDRGQAYEQYF.

CDR3 loop: CATYRGRVNTEAFF. The CDR3 DNA reads as TGTGCCACTTACAGGGGGCGCGTGAACACTGAAGCTTTCTTT. The chain joins TRBV2 to TRBJ1-1, with 9 bases fitting TRBD1. Trimming cost V 10 bases and J 0 bases; bases outside gene matches: 6. Germline values: CDR1 SNHLY, CDR2 FYNNEI. The CDR3 runs to 14 residues.

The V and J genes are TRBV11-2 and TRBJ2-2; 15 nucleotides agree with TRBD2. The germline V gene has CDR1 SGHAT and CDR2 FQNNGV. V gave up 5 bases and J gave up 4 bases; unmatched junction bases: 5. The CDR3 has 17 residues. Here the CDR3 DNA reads TGTGCCAGCAGCCCGGGACTAGCGGGAGGAGTCACCGGGGAGCTGTTTTTT. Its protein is CASSPGLAGGVTGELFF.

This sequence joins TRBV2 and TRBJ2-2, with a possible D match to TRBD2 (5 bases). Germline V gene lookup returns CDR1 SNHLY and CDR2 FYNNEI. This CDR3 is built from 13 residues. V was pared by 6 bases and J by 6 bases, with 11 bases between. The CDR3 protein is CASSEGPSGELFF. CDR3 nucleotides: TGTGCCAGCAGCGAGGGCCCCTCCGGGGAGCTGTTTTTT.

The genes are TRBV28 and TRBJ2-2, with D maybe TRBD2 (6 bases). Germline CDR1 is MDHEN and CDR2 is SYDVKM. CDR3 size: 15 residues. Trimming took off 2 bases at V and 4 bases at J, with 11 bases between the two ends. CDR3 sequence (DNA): TGTGCCAGCAGTTTAGGGACTCCCCTCACCGGGGAGCTGTTTTTT. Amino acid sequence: CASSLGTPLTGELFF. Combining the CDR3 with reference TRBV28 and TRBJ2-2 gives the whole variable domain DVKVTQSSRYLVKRTGEKVFLECVQDMDHENMFWYRQDPGLGLRLIYFSYDVKMKEKGDIPEGYSVSREKKERFSLILESASTNQTSMYLCASSLGTPLTGELFFGEGSRLTVL.

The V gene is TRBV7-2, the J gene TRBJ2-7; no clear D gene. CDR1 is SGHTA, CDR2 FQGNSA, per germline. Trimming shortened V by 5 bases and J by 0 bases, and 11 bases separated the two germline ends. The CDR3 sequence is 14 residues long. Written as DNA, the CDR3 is TGTGCCAGCAGCCCCTTCTCTAGCTCCTACGAGCAGTACTTC. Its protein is CASSPFSSSYEQYF.

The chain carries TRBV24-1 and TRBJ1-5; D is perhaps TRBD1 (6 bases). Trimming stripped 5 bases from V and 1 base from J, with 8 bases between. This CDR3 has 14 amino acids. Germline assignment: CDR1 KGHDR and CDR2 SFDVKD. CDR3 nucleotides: TGTGCCACCAGTGTTGGACAGAGCAATCAGCCCCAGCATTTT. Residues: CATSVGQSNQPQHF.

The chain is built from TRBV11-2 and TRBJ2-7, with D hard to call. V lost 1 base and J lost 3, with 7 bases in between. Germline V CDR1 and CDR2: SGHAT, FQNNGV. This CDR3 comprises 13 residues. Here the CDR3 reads CASSLVFGYEQYF. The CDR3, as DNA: TGTGCCAGCAGCTTAGTATTCGGCTACGAGCAGTACTTC. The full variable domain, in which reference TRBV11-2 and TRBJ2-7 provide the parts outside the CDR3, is EAGVAQSPRYKIIEKRQSVAFWCNPISGHATLYWYQQILGQGPKLLIQFQNNGVVDDSQLPKDRFSAERLKGVDSTLKIQPAKLEDSAVYLCASSLVFGYEQYFGPGTRLTVT.

CDR3 loop: CATSVATSGRAGSSYNEQFF. CDR3 DNA sequence: TGTGCCACCAGTGTCGCAACTAGCGGGAGGGCCGGGAGCTCCTACAATGAGCAGTTCTTC. V gene TRBV24-1 combines with J gene TRBJ2-1; 13 bases match TRBD2. J lost 0 bases, V lost 5 bases, and 12 bases had no gene match. Germline loops: CDR1 KGHDR, CDR2 SFDVKD. The CDR3 runs to 20 residues.

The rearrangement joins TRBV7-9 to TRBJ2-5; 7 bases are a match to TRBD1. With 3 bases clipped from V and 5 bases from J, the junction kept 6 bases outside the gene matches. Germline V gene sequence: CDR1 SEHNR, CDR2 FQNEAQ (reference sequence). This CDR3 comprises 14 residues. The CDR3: CASSFVTGTETQYF. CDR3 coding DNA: TGTGCCAGCAGCTTCGTGACAGGGACGGAGACCCAGTACTTC.

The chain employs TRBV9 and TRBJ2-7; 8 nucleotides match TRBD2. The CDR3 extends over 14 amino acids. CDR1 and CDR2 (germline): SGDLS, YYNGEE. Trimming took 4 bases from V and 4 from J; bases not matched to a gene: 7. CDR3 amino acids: CASSPGSSGYEQYF. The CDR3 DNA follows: TGTGCCAGCAGCCCTGGGTCTAGCGGGTACGAGCAGTACTTC.

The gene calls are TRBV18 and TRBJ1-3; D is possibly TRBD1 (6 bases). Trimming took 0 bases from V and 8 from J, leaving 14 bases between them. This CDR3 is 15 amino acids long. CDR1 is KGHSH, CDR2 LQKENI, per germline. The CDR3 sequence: CASSPPGQTGHTIYF. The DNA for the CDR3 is TGTGCCAGCTCACCACCAGGACAGACGGGCCACACCATATATTTT.